This section outlines one T cell receptor (beta chain) sequence together with its context. As yet, its antigen is unknown. The CDR3 sequence is 16 residues long. These data originate in a study of T cell responses to AZD1222 COVID-19 vaccine. Study-level results: The donor group comprised mostly white British people and more females; the analysis possibly underestimated clonal diversity. Among vaccine-associated CD4 TCRs, coverage spanned spike, with dominance at 160-218 and 743-854. Reports say nearly half of spike-specific TCRs go after unmutated variant regions.

Only in-frame clones appear in the TCRdb table, and some are missing; sequencing was by immunoSEQ multiplex PCR. The sample carries some 120,000 clones, 80% to 90% recorded once. The sequences come from peripheral blood, collected 28 days after the second AZD1222 dose. This clonotype originated in an adult who received the AZD1222 COVID-19 vaccine. The chain employs TRBV21-1 and TRBJ2-3; the D call of TRBD1 is as the table states it, not checked on the DNA. TRBV21-1 is flagged as a pseudogene. The CDR3 sequence: CASSSTTGKVTDTQYF. The CDR3, as DNA: TGTGCCAGCAGCTCCACGACAGGGAAGGTCACAGATACGCAGTATTTT.